Listed below are T cell receptor beta chains from one sample, sequenced in a study of cytomegalovirus exposure and HLA in healthy donors. The method was immunoSEQ multiplex PCR; TCRdb's version includes in-frame clones alone and lacks a portion of them. The table includes under 200,000 clones, about four fifths detected once. Source material: PBMCs. These receptor sequences come from a woman in her 50s in good health and CMV-seronegative. CDR3s leave out the opening cysteine and the closing phenylalanine or tryptophan.

v_gene	j_gene	CDR3aa
TRBV5-8	TRBJ2-4	ASVEGAGLLAKNIQY
TRBV6-1	TRBJ1-5	ASSVDQPQH
TRBV5-1	TRBJ2-7	ASSPVGAYEQY
TRBV27	TRBJ1-5	ASRRTGSNQPQH
TRBV28	TRBJ2-6	ASSRHRAGANVLT
TRBV28	TRBJ2-7	ASRFRDRGQGEQY
TRBV2	TRBJ2-1	ASRDITPYNEQF
TRBV7-2	TRBJ2-1	ASSLAYRDEQF
TRBV6-5	TRBJ1-2	ASSSGGGAFYGYT
TRBV5-6	TRBJ2-1	ASSLVGGAWNYEQF
TRBV19	TRBJ2-7	ASRGPGQGLEQY
TRBV6-5	TRBJ1-4	ASSRQGGNEKLF
TRBV28	TRBJ2-7	ASAPTGTGQGEQY
TRBV6-5	TRBJ1-2	ASSEGGTGAGYT
TRBV28	TRBJ2-3	ASSLGIAGGTDTQY
TRBV7-6	TRBJ2-2	ASSFNQGIQETGELF
TRBV9	TRBJ2-1	ASSSPGLANHEQF
TRBV28	TRBJ1-2	ASTIQEPNYGYT
TRBV13	TRBJ1-1	ASSPDRGMRAEAF
TRBV13	TRBJ2-1	ASSTSGSPYNEQF
TRBV5-1	TRBJ2-3	ASSPIGAGGLTDTQY
TRBV19	TRBJ2-1	ASSVGLAGARDEQF
TRBV11-1	TRBJ1-1	ASSAHQLNTEAF
TRBV5-4	TRBJ2-5	ASRGASGGKETQY
TRBV29-1	TRBJ1-2	SVVGGNYGYT
TRBV5-1	TRBJ1-3	ASSLDRQGPGNTIY
TRBV19	TRBJ2-5	ASSIAGTQQETQY
TRBV6-5	TRBJ2-7	ASSRQGGSYEQY
TRBV18	TRBJ2-1	ASSPVLAGGDNEQF
TRBV28	TRBJ1-2	ASRGGTGNT
TRBV11-3	TRBJ2-2	ASSSDTGELF
TRBV10-3	TRBJ1-2	AIKNPDSYGYT
TRBV30	TRBJ1-1	AWSVYSNTEAF
TRBV9	TRBJ2-3	ASSVGGSTDTQY
TRBV7-9	TRBJ2-3	ASSLYGQGKSDTQY
TRBV7-2	TRBJ1-3	ASSQQGSGNTIY
TRBV7-2	TRBJ1-5	ASSYDRGTSNQPQH
TRBV4-1	TRBJ2-7	ASSPGSSYEQY
TRBV7-9	TRBJ1-2	ASSLWAGLDYGYT
TRBV6-5	TRBJ2-7	ASSSPGSRTYEQY
TRBV4-1	TRBJ1-5	ASSQVGQGNQPQH
TRBV14	TRBJ2-3	ASSQAGLAGADTQY
TRBV21-1	TRBJ1-3	ALPRGTGGNTIY
TRBV6-1	TRBJ2-7	ASTIGVGSYEQY
TRBV28	TRBJ2-3	ASSLYPPGAGGSDTQY
TRBV18	TRBJ2-1	ASSPLAGDGEQF
TRBV27	TRBJ2-1	ASSFFGRANIGNEQF
TRBV5-5	TRBJ2-7	ASSLALNEQY
TRBV11-2	TRBJ1-2	ASSLVTGTERYGYT
TRBV7-2	TRBJ1-3	ASSLMTHQEGGNTIY
TRBV7-9	TRBJ1-4	ASSLAKQGGNEKLF
TRBV6-6	TRBJ1-2	ASSNKQGFGGYT
TRBV5-1	TRBJ1-1	ASSAGTGEAF
TRBV7-2	TRBJ1-1	ASSLERRAPGAF
TRBV6-6	TRBJ1-5	ASSPGQGQAQH
TRBV28	TRBJ1-4	ASSLGPGGAPEKLF
TRBV27	TRBJ1-2	ASSLSRGQGSGYT